These T cell receptor beta chains were read from a single sample in a study of cytomegalovirus exposure and HLA in healthy donors. Clones were sequenced by immunoSEQ multiplex PCR, and TCRdb holds only the in-frame ones, with some missing. The data hold about 120,000 clones, with approximately 90% observed a single time. Input material: PBMCs. The receptor source for this set is a man aged 18-30 years in good health and CMV-seropositive. Both conserved end residues are part of each CDR3. D genes are given only for firm matches.

TRBJ1-5	NA	TRBV6-4	CASSQYSNQPQHF
TRBJ1-4	NA	TRBV6-1	CASSGFRGTNEKLFF
TRBJ2-1	NA	TRBV7-6	CASSSVRGYHNGQFF
TRBJ2-5	NA	TRBV2	CASRGGAGRETQYF
TRBJ2-3	NA	TRBV28	CASSLGGGGTDTQYF
TRBJ2-1	TRBD1	TRBV25-1	CASGGTGDNEQFF
TRBJ1-6	NA	TRBV18	CASSASRESSYNSPLHF
TRBJ2-7	NA	TRBV19	CASRIAAGGQVYEQYF
TRBJ2-1	TRBD2	TRBV6-1	CATNTGTSGGPEQFF
TRBJ2-7	NA	TRBV10-2	CASSERTEGEQYF
TRBJ2-3	NA	TRBV4-1	CASSHLSQGTQYF
TRBJ1-5	NA	TRBV27	CASSLFPGANQPQHF
TRBJ1-4	NA	TRBV13	CASSGDTTNEKLFF
TRBJ1-1	NA	TRBV19	CARDSGGDTMNTEAFF
TRBJ1-2	NA	TRBV5-1	CASSPDIAYGYTF
TRBJ1-1	NA	TRBV6-1	CAIQTGANTEAFF
TRBJ1-1	TRBD1	TRBV18	CASSHNRGTEAFF
TRBJ2-2	NA	TRBV30	CAWIETTNTGELFF
TRBJ2-6	NA	TRBV4-2	CASSQSDRPLGANVLTF
TRBJ1-1	NA	TRBV9	CASSQGGDTEAFF
TRBJ1-2	NA	TRBV4-1	CASSAQRGRGFYGYTF
TRBJ1-3	NA	TRBV20-1	CSASNRNTIYF
TRBJ2-4	TRBD2	TRBV13	CASSLPPGLAGVTLAKNIQYF
TRBJ2-3	NA	TRBV6-6	CASRETQQGNTQYF
TRBJ2-1	TRBD1	TRBV10-3	CAIRVSPGQGDNEQFF
TRBJ1-1	NA	TRBV10-3	CAISESGGNTEAFF
TRBJ1-1	NA	TRBV29-1	CSVVVGLAIEAFF
TRBJ1-3	NA	TRBV15	CATSRARQLGLRSGNTIYF
TRBJ1-6	TRBD1	TRBV2	CASSPWGTGESPLHF
TRBJ1-5	NA	TRBV6-6	CASSPAGNNQPQHF
TRBJ1-1	TRBD1	TRBV4-1	CASSLQGQPNTEAFF
TRBJ2-2	NA	TRBV25-1	CASEERNGAGELFF